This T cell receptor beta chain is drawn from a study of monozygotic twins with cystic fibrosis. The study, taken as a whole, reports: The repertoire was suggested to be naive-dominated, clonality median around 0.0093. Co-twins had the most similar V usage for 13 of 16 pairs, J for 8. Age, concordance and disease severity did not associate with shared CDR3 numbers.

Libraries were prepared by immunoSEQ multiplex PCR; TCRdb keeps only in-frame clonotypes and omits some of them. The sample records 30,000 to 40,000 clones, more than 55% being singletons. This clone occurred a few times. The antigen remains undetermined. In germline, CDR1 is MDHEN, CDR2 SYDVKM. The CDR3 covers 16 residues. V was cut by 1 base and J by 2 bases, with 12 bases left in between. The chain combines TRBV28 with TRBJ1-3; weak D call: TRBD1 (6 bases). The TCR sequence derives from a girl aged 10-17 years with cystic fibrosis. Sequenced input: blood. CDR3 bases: TGTGCCAGCAGTTTATCCGGGACACTAACTGGAAACACCATATATTTT. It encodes CASSLSGTLTGNTIYF. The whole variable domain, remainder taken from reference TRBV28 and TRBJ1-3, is DVKVTQSSRYLVKRTGEKVFLECVQDMDHENMFWYRQDPGLGLRLIYFSYDVKMKEKGDIPEGYSVSREKKERFSLILESASTNQTSMYLCASSLSGTLTGNTIYFGEGSWLTVV.